These 25 T cell receptor beta chains were all obtained from the same sample, sequenced in a study of cytomegalovirus exposure and HLA in healthy donors (dated by TCRdb to the late 2010s). Receptor amplification or capture employed the immunoSEQ multiplex PCR assay. The table comes from immuneACCESS by way of TCRdb, which keeps in-frame sequences with V and J called. Part of the clones is missing from these tables; in studies checked, under half for an unresolved V gene and the rest for unknown reasons. This sample comprises 200,000 to 300,000 clones, approximately 86% of them detected only once. Of the sample, 1% to 1.5% is held by the ten largest clones. The sequenced sample consisted of PBMCs. The source of these receptors is a woman between 25 and 40 years old in good health and CMV-seropositive.

The chain links TRBV30 to TRBJ1-1, with D maybe TRBD1 (6 bases). The ends were cut back, 2 bases at V and 1 base at J, with 11 bases in the middle. The CDR3 is 14 residues long. Germline V lookup: CDR1 GTSNPN, CDR2 SVGIG (reference sequence). The CDR3 bases are TGTGCCTGGAGTAAGGACAGATCGAACACTGAAGCTTTCTTT. Its translation is CAWSKDRSNTEAFF. The full variable domain, in which reference TRBV30 and TRBJ1-1 provide the parts outside the CDR3, is SQTIHQWPATLVQPVGSPLSLECTVEGTSNPNLYWYRQAAGRGLQLLFYSVGIGQISSEVPQNLSASRPQDRQFILSSKKLLLSDSGFYLCAWSKDRSNTEAFFGQGTRLTVV.

CDR3: CASNRVGLAAYNEQFF. DNA of the CDR3: TGTGCCAGCAACAGGGTGGGGCTAGCGGCTTACAATGAGCAGTTCTTC. V is TRBV9 and J is TRBJ2-1, with TRBD2 as a possible D gene (7 bases). V lost 6 bases to trimming and J lost 4 bases, with 20 bases between them. Germline assignment: CDR1 SGDLS and CDR2 YYNGEE. This CDR3 is built from 16 residues.

This rearrangement joins TRBV6-5 to TRBJ2-5; the D gene is possibly TRBD2 (7 bases). Trimming stripped 8 bases from V and 4 bases from J, with 14 bases between. This CDR3 contains 13 residues. Germline V CDR1 and CDR2: MNHEY, SVGAGI. The CDR3 loop reads CASSGAGAETQYF. CDR3 bases: TGTGCCAGCTCGGGGGCGGGGGCAGAGACCCAGTACTTC.

This chain joins TRBV6-5 and TRBJ1-1, with D possibly TRBD1 on 6 matching bases. The length of the CDR3 is 13 residues. Germline-derived CDR1 and CDR2 are MNHEY and SVGAGI. The ends were cut back, 4 bases at V and 4 bases at J, with 10 bases in the middle. The chain's CDR3 is CASSSDSTTEAFF. Here the CDR3 DNA reads TGTGCCAGCAGTTCGGACAGCACCACTGAAGCTTTCTTT.

The CDR3 sequence is CASSELTGVEEKLFF. DNA of the CDR3: TGTGCCAGCAGTGAGTTAACAGGGGTTGAAGAAAAACTGTTTTTT. The chain recombines TRBV2 with TRBJ1-4; 7 bases align to TRBD1. The CDR3 totals 15 residues. V dropped 3 bases and J dropped 8; count of bases not matched to a gene: 9. Germline values: CDR1 SNHLY, CDR2 FYNNEI.

CDR3 bases: TGTGCCAGCAGCTTTATCGAGTGGACTGAAGCTTTCTTT. It codes for CASSFIEWTEAFF. The rearrangement joins TRBV7-9 to TRBJ1-1, with unresolved D. This CDR3 spans 13 amino acids. CDR1 and CDR2 (germline): SEHNR, FQNEAQ (reference sequence). Deletions cut 3 bases from V and 5 bases from J, with 10 bases between.

The chain carries TRBV5-4 and TRBJ1-2; the D is unclear. V was clipped by 0 bases and J by 1 base, with 7 bases between them. The CDR3 is made up of 14 amino acids. Looked up from germline, CDR1 is SGHNT and CDR2 is YYREEE (reference sequence). This CDR3 is CASSLEPFNYGYTF. As DNA, the CDR3 is TGTGCCAGCAGCTTGGAGCCTTTTAACTATGGCTACACCTTC.

The gene calls are TRBV10-1 and TRBJ2-3; 11 nucleotides match TRBD2. Germline V gene sequence: CDR1 WNHNN, CDR2 SYGVQD (reference sequence). The V segment lost 5 bases and the J segment 0 bases; nucleotides outside the gene matches: 1. The CDR3 contains 15 residues. DNA for the CDR3: TGCGCCAGCAGTCGGACTAGCGGGAGCACAGATACGCAGTATTTT. Its protein is CASSRTSGSTDTQYF.

The chain employs TRBV11-2 and TRBJ2-1; maybe TRBD2 (5 bases). Germline V lookup: CDR1 SGHAT, CDR2 FQNNGV. This CDR3 region has 13 residues. Trimming shortened V by 1 base and J by 9 bases, and 10 bases separated the two germline ends. CDR3 protein: CASSLAGSSEQFF. The CDR3 coding sequence is TGTGCCAGCAGCTTAGCGGGGAGTAGTGAGCAGTTCTTC.

The chain recombines TRBV5-1 with TRBJ1-1; 7 nucleotides line up with TRBD1. After removal of 4 bases from V and 7 bases from J, the junction contained 4 bases not matched to a gene. The CDR3 runs to 12 residues. Germline-derived CDR1 and CDR2 are SGHRS and YFSETQ. CDR3 protein: CASSADRVEAFF. In DNA, the CDR3 is TGCGCCAGCAGCGCTGACAGGGTTGAAGCTTTCTTT.

This clone was seen just once. The chain links TRBV5-1 to TRBJ2-1; D possibly corresponds to TRBD2 (6 bases). Germline CDR1 and CDR2: SGHRS and YFSETQ. The CDR3 extends over 16 amino acids. V was pared by 1 base and J by 0 bases, with 11 bases between. The CDR3 bases are TGCGCCAGCAGCTTGATTGGAGGGTCCTCCTACAATGAGCAGTTCTTC. Its protein is CASSLIGGSSYNEQFF.

The CDR3 spells CASSKLTGSVETQYF. CDR3 sequence (DNA): TGCGCCAGCAGTAAGCTTACCGGGTCAGTGGAGACCCAGTACTTC. The rearrangement uses TRBV5-1 and TRBJ2-5; D is unclear. Germline values: CDR1 SGHRS, CDR2 YFSETQ. Trimming removed 5 bases at V and 5 bases at J, with 19 bases between. The CDR3 is 15 residues long.

The rearrangement links TRBV30 to TRBJ2-7; TRBD1 matches at 8 bases. The CDR3 runs to 14 residues. Germline CDR1 is GTSNPN and CDR2 is SVGIG (reference sequence). V was pared by 4 bases and J by 2 bases, with 7 bases of the junction left unmatched. CDR3 in DNA: TGTGCCTGGAACGAGGACAGGGCCGCCTACGAGCAGTACTTC. Protein product: CAWNEDRAAYEQYF.

The V gene is TRBV7-6, the J gene TRBJ2-3; D is possibly TRBD2 (5 bases). From germline, CDR1 is SGHVS and CDR2 FNYEAQ. There are 14 residues in the CDR3. The V end lost 5 bases, the J end lost 6 bases, and 15 bases lay between the germline ends. The CDR3 DNA follows: TGTGCCAGCAGCCCCACAACTAGTTCCGATACGCAGTATTTT. Protein product: CASSPTTSSDTQYF.

CDR3 sequence (DNA): TGTGCCAGCAGCCAAGATGGGGCGGATACGCAGTATTTT. This sequence encodes CASSQDGADTQYF. J is TRBJ2-3 and V is TRBV14, with D possibly being TRBD1 (5 bases). This CDR3 is 13 amino acids long. Per germline, CDR1 SGHDN and CDR2 FVKESK. Trimming took off 0 bases at V and 6 bases at J, with 7 bases between the two ends.

V gene TRBV7-2 combines with J gene TRBJ2-1; 14 bases are shared with TRBD2. CDR3 size: 15 residues. Per germline, CDR1 SGHTA and CDR2 FQGNSA. J was trimmed by 7 bases and V by 9 bases; bases with no gene match: 8. CDR3: CASQPGTSGSNEQFF. CDR3 nucleotide sequence: TGTGCCAGTCAACCCGGGACTAGCGGGAGTAATGAGCAGTTCTTC.

This sequence joins TRBV6-5 and TRBJ2-7, with TRBD1 as a possible D gene (5 bases). Trimming left V 2 bases short and J 7 bases short, with 15 bases between. The CDR3 length is 14 residues. Germline V gives CDR1 MNHEY, CDR2 SVGAGI. CDR3 region: CASSYGQGVREQYF. The CDR3 region has the DNA TGTGCCAGCAGTTACGGTCAGGGTGTAAGGGAGCAGTACTTC.

The genes are TRBV5-1 and TRBJ2-5; 8 bases match TRBD2. The germline gives CDR1 SGHRS, CDR2 YFSETQ. V shed 4 bases and J 5 bases; nucleotides not matched to a gene: 4. The CDR3 sequence is 13 residues long. The CDR3 here is CASSRAGDETQYF. The CDR3, as DNA: TGCGCCAGCAGCCGAGCGGGAGACGAGACCCAGTACTTC.

CDR3: CAWSVSRTRDYNEQFF. DNA for the CDR3: TGTGCCTGGAGTGTATCCCGGACTAGAGACTACAATGAGCAGTTCTTC. J is TRBJ2-1 and V is TRBV30; 7 positions agree with TRBD2. This CDR3 has 16 residues. J gave up 3 bases and V 0 bases, and 8 bases lay outside the gene matches. Germline CDR1 and CDR2: GTSNPN and SVGIG (reference sequence).

This chain joins TRBV7-6 and TRBJ1-3, with TRBD1 identical over 7 bases. CDR1 and CDR2 (germline): SGHVS, FNYEAQ. The J segment lost 0 bases and the V segment lost 5 bases, leaving 4 bases of the junction unmatched. The CDR3 runs 15 residues. Here the CDR3 DNA reads TGTGCCAGCAGCCTGGGGACAGACTCTGGAAACACCATATATTTT. Amino acids: CASSLGTDSGNTIYF.

The chain recombines TRBV5-4 with TRBJ2-5, with 10 bases identical to TRBD1. Germline loops: CDR1 SGHNT, CDR2 YYREEE (reference sequence). V was clipped by 4 bases and J by 2 bases; unmatched bases: 8. CDR3 length: 16 amino acids. The CDR3 here is CASSPLGTGDQETQYF. CDR3 DNA sequence: TGTGCCAGCAGCCCGTTAGGGACAGGGGATCAAGAGACCCAGTACTTC.

Comments on this clone: Germline and junction disagree at one end, which may indicate a read error. This chain connects TRBV7-9 to TRBJ2-1; the match to TRBD2 covers 9 bases. The V gene's germline CDR1 is SEHNR and CDR2 FQNEAQ (reference sequence). CDR3 size: 17 residues. This CDR3 reads CASSLAGAGGMYNEQFF. CDR3 nucleotides: TGTGCCAGCAGCCTAGCTGGAGCGGGAGGTATGTACAATGAGCAGTTCTTC.

The chain uses TRBV10-3 and TRBJ2-3; TRBD1 matches 7 bases. The CDR3 is 15 amino acids. V lost 0 bases, J lost 3 bases, and 3 bases stayed unmatched. The germline V gene encodes CDR1 ENHRY and CDR2 SYGVKD. The CDR3 nucleotides read TGTGCCATCAGTGAGTCGGCAGGGGGAACAGATACGCAGTATTTT. It is translated as CAISESAGGTDTQYF.

The chain combines TRBV11-3 with TRBJ1-3; a weak D match, TRBD1 (6 bases). V shed 5 bases and J shed 0 bases, with 14 bases lying between them. Germline V lookup: CDR1 SGHNT, CDR2 YENEEA. The CDR3 covers 16 residues. CDR3 sequence reads: CASSLQQGFSGNTIYF. CDR3 nucleotides: TGTGCCAGCAGCCTGCAACAGGGATTCTCTGGAAACACCATATATTTT.

The sample holds one count of this clone. V is TRBV5-1 and J is TRBJ2-7; 10 bases fit TRBD2. Trimming took 3 bases from V and 5 from J; bases not matched to a gene: 5. Germline-derived CDR1 and CDR2 are SGHRS and YFSETQ. This CDR3 spans 14 amino acids. In nucleotides, the CDR3 is TGCGCCAGCAGCTCCCTAGCGGGAGACGACGAGCAGTACTTC. Translation: CASSSLAGDDEQYF.